Below, 20 T cell receptor beta chains from the same sample are listed, as sequenced in a study of blood T cell repertoires in COVID-19. Sequencing was performed with immunoSEQ multiplex PCR; in TCRdb, only in-frame clones are kept and a portion is missing. This table has some 76,000 clones, approximately 84% appearing once. The source material was peripheral blood. The receptors were gathered from a man aged 50 to 59 with COVID-19, enrolled during active disease.

The V call is TRBV28, the J call TRBJ2-3, with 7 bases aligning to TRBD1. V shed 6 bases, J shed 4 bases, and the junction held 7 bases outside the gene matches. The CDR3 sequence is 14 residues long. Germline V gene lookup returns CDR1 MDHEN and CDR2 SYDVKM. The CDR3 region has the DNA TGTGCCAGCAGAACCGACAGGGCCCCAGATACGCAGTATTTT. Amino acids: CASRTDRAPDTQYF.

This clone was seen many times. The rearrangement joins TRBV7-8 to TRBJ2-7; 9 bases agree with TRBD1. The CDR3 consists of 17 residues. Germline lookup yields CDR1 SGHVS and CDR2 FQNEAQ. The V gene end was trimmed by 5 bases and the J gene end by 2 bases; junction bases not matched to a gene: 13. The CDR3 sequence is CASSPVDPGQGAYEQYF. CDR3 DNA sequence: TGTGCCAGCAGCCCCGTCGACCCGGGACAGGGAGCCTACGAGCAGTACTTC.

This clone has more than one count but fewer than ten. The genes are TRBV19 and TRBJ2-2, with 7 bases aligning to TRBD2. Germline V gene lookup returns CDR1 LNHDA and CDR2 SQIVND (reference sequence). Trimming at V came to 1 base and at J to 0 bases, leaving 2 bases not matched to a gene. The CDR3 loop spans 16 amino acids. The CDR3 loop reads CASSIVGRTNTGELFF. DNA for the CDR3: TGTGCCAGTAGTATAGTCGGGAGGACGAACACCGGGGAGCTGTTTTTT.

The chain links TRBV2 to TRBJ2-1, with TRBD1 identical over 8 bases. V lost 7 bases to trimming and J lost 5 bases; unmatched junction nucleotides: 7. Looked up from germline, CDR1 is SNHLY and CDR2 is FYNNEI. The CDR3 length is 14 residues. In nucleotides, the CDR3 is TGTGCCAGCACCTCGGACAGGGACAACAATGAGCAGTTCTTC. It specifies CASTSDRDNNEQFF.

The chain joins TRBV21-1 to TRBJ1-6; TRBD1 is taken as the D call from the table, unchecked against the DNA. TRBV21-1 is a pseudogene. CDR3 length: 16 residues. The CDR3 DNA sequence: TGTGCCAGCAGCAATGGCCGGGACATCCCCTATTCACCCCTCCACTTT. This translates into CASSNGRDIPYSPLHF.

This chain uses TRBV9 with TRBJ2-4, with 8 nucleotides matching TRBD1. Germline trimming cut 0 bases from V and 0 bases from J; bases unmatched to any gene: 8. The length of the CDR3 is 18 residues. CDR1 SGDLS and CDR2 YYNGEE come from the germline V gene. Here the CDR3 reads CASSVGTGIPLAKNIQYF. In DNA, the CDR3 is TGTGCCAGCAGCGTAGGGACAGGGATACCTCTAGCCAAAAACATTCAGTACTTC.

The chain joins TRBV7-3 to TRBJ2-2, with D unclear. The V and J ends lost 5 bases and 1 base respectively, with 5 bases between them. Germline V gene lookup returns CDR1 SGHTA and CDR2 FQGTGA. The CDR3 has 13 amino acids. Here the CDR3 reads CASSRQNTGELFF. For the CDR3, the DNA is TGTGCCAGCAGCCGACAGAACACCGGGGAGCTGTTTTTT.

The chain employs TRBV19 and TRBJ1-1, with D possibly TRBD1 on 6 matching bases. V was cut by 9 bases and J by 7 bases, with 24 bases left in between. This CDR3 region has 15 residues. Germline CDR1 and CDR2: LNHDA and SQIVND (reference sequence). The CDR3 loop is CASEGQRFTRGEAFF. Written as DNA, the CDR3 is TGTGCCAGCGAAGGACAGAGATTTACGCGTGGTGAAGCTTTCTTT.

By share of the sample, this clone is large. This rearrangement joins TRBV19 to TRBJ1-6, with D possibly being TRBD1 (6 bases). V was cut by 6 bases and J by 5 bases, with 11 bases left in between. CDR1 and CDR2 (germline): LNHDA, SQIVND (reference sequence). This CDR3 spans 14 amino acids. CDR3 sequence: CASSGTPDNSPLHF. For the CDR3, the DNA is TGTGCCAGTAGCGGGACACCTGATAATTCACCCCTCCACTTT.

J is TRBJ2-7 and V is TRBV19, with 12 bases fitting TRBD2. The length of the CDR3 is 16 residues. V dropped 5 bases and J dropped 5; count of bases not matched to a gene: 10. The V gene's germline CDR1 is LNHDA and CDR2 SQIVND (reference sequence). CDR3 nucleotide sequence: TGTGCCAGTAGTCCGACTAGCGGGAGTTGGGGTCACGAGCAGTACTTC. Translating it yields CASSPTSGSWGHEQYF.

The CDR3, as DNA: TGTGCCAGCAGTTGGGACAGGAACTCCTACGAGCAGTACTTC. It specifies CASSWDRNSYEQYF. The genes are TRBV28 and TRBJ2-7; TRBD1 agrees at 8 bases. This CDR3 is built from 14 residues. Germline trimming cut 4 bases from V and 0 bases from J; bases unmatched to any gene: 2. The germline CDR1 and CDR2 sequences are MDHEN and SYDVKM.

The genes are TRBV11-2 and TRBJ2-1; a weak D match, TRBD2 (6 bases). Trimming took 2 bases from V and 6 from J, leaving 14 bases between them. From germline, CDR1 is SGHAT and CDR2 FQNNGV. The CDR3 sequence is 15 residues long. The CDR3 DNA follows: TGTGCCAGCAGCTTACGGGCGGGATCGGGCAATGAGCAGTTCTTC. Amino acid sequence: CASSLRAGSGNEQFF.

The V gene is TRBV7-9, the J gene TRBJ2-5; 9 bases agree with TRBD1. The V and J ends lost 5 bases and 4 bases, in that order; junction bases with no gene match: 8. The length of the CDR3 is 15 residues. Germline loops: CDR1 SEHNR, CDR2 FQNEAQ (reference sequence). This CDR3 is CASSLRGTGRETQYF. In DNA, the CDR3 is TGTGCCAGCAGCCTGAGGGGGACAGGGCGAGAGACCCAGTACTTC.

This clone has only a few counts. The chain carries TRBV2 and TRBJ1-2, with 8 bases fitting TRBD1. The V and J ends lost 3 bases and 1 base, in that order; junction bases with no gene match: 4. This CDR3 has 15 amino acids. Germline V lookup: CDR1 SNHLY, CDR2 FYNNEI. CDR3 sequence (DNA): TGTGCCAGCAGTGAGAAACAGGGGGATAACTATGGCTACACCTTC. Translating it yields CASSEKQGDNYGYTF.

This clone was detected once. The chain joins TRBV11-1 to TRBJ2-7; 13 bases align to TRBD2. This CDR3 has 16 amino acids. Germline CDR1 is SGHAT and CDR2 is FQDESV (reference sequence). V trimming: 4 bases; J trimming: 6 bases; junction bases outside the gene matches: 9. CDR3 residues: CASSSTGLAGAGEQYF. The CDR3, as DNA: TGTGCCAGCAGCTCGACAGGACTAGCGGGAGCTGGCGAGCAGTACTTC.

The CDR3 sequence: CAISSGSLSPYGYTF. CDR3 DNA sequence: TGTGCCATCAGCTCAGGGTCCCTGTCCCCCTATGGCTACACCTTC. The J gene is TRBJ1-2, the V gene TRBV10-3; the D gene is possibly TRBD1 (5 bases). Germline CDR1 ENHRY, CDR2 SYGVKD. The germline V and J ends were trimmed by 6 bases and 4 bases, with 18 bases remaining between them. This CDR3 is 15 amino acids long.

Only a few counts were recorded for this clone. The gene calls are TRBV3-1 (or the pseudogene TRBV3-2) and TRBJ2-1; D is possibly TRBD1 (6 bases). CDR3 length: 14 residues. V was shortened by 3 bases and J by 6 bases, with 12 bases between the two germline ends. Looked up from germline, CDR1 is LGHDT and CDR2 is YNNKEL (reference sequence). CDR3 amino acids: CASSQAPRGNEQFF. The CDR3 DNA reads TGTGCCAGCAGCCAGGCCCCCAGGGGCAATGAGCAGTTCTTC.

The rearrangement joins TRBV9 to TRBJ2-1, with 10 bases matching TRBD2. Germline V gene sequence: CDR1 SGDLS, CDR2 YYNGEE. The CDR3 spans 15 residues. Trimming cost V 2 bases and J 3 bases; bases outside gene matches: 2. This chain's CDR3 is CASSVTSGLYNEQFF. The CDR3 bases are TGTGCCAGCAGCGTGACTAGCGGGCTCTACAATGAGCAGTTCTTC.

The chain joins TRBV19 to TRBJ1-1; TRBD1 is a possible D gene (5 bases). The V end was cut by 7 bases, the J end by 0 bases, with 12 bases between. This CDR3 contains 14 residues. CDR1 is LNHDA and CDR2 is SQIVND in the germline V gene (reference sequence). CDR3 region: CASTQGFVNTEAFF. CDR3 coding DNA: TGTGCCAGTACCCAGGGCTTTGTGAACACTGAAGCTTTCTTT.

This chain uses TRBV30 with TRBJ2-1; the D is unclear. Germline CDR1 GTSNPN, CDR2 SVGIG (reference sequence). This CDR3 has 11 amino acids. Trimming cost V 4 bases and J 4 bases, with 5 bases left between them. This CDR3 reads CAWTAYNEQFF. The CDR3 coding sequence is TGTGCCTGGACTGCGTACAATGAGCAGTTCTTC.